These T cell receptor beta chains were read from a single sample in a study of blood T cell repertoires in COVID-19. Clones were read by immunoSEQ multiplex PCR, and TCRdb kept only the in-frame ones, dropping some. The data show roughly 91,000 clones, with 60% to 85% seen just once and more than 6.5% held by the top ten. Material for sequencing was peripheral blood. These receptors all stem from a man aged 70 or older with acute or convalescent COVID-19. The CDR3 runs from the conserved cysteine through the conserved F or W. D genes are given only for firm matches. Clone size appears in some rows only: once, few, many, or a class for an expanded clone.

many	TRBV12-3/TRBV12-4	TRBJ2-7	NA	TGTGCCAGCAGTTTAGGGACAAACTACGAGCAGTACTTC	CASSLGTNYEQYF
NA	TRBV4-2	TRBJ1-2	NA	TGTGCCAGCAGCCAAGAACTTAGGGGCTTGGATGGCTACACCTTC	CASSQELRGLDGYTF
NA	TRBV5-1	TRBJ2-4	NA	TGCGCCAGCAGCCCCCTGTACGGGGCAGGGGAAAACATTCAGTACTTC	CASSPLYGAGENIQYF
NA	TRBV5-1	TRBJ2-3	NA	TGCGCCAGCAGCTTATCAGGGGCCAGCACAGATACGCAGTATTTT	CASSLSGASTDTQYF
NA	TRBV9	TRBJ1-5	NA	TGTGCCAGCAGCAGAGAGGGGGATGGCAATCAGCCCCAGCATTTT	CASSREGDGNQPQHF
NA	TRBV3-1/TRBV3-2	TRBJ1-1	NA	TGTGCCAGCAGCCAAGATATTTCAGGGATGAACACTGAAGCTTTCTTT	CASSQDISGMNTEAFF
once	TRBV7-3	TRBJ1-2	TRBD1	TGTGCCAGCAGCCGACAGAGAACGGGACACCACAGGGGTGGCTACACCTTC	CASSRQRTGHHRGGYTF
NA	TRBV28	TRBJ1-5	NA	TGTGCCAGCAGTGATCCCTATAGCAATCAGCCCCAGCATTTT	CASSDPYSNQPQHF
NA	TRBV7-2	TRBJ2-5	TRBD2	TGTGCCAGCAAATGGGGGGGGTCACAAGAGACCCAGTACTTC	CASKWGGSQETQYF
NA	TRBV12-3/TRBV12-4	TRBJ2-1	NA	TGTGCCAGCAGTTATATTCGAGGTGAGCAGTTCTTC	CASSYIRGEQFF
NA	TRBV7-6	TRBJ2-3	TRBD2	TGTGCCAGCAGCCCCGTGCGGACTAGCGGGGACGGAGATACGCAGTATTTT	CASSPVRTSGDGDTQYF
NA	TRBV7-9	TRBJ2-1	TRBD2	TGTGCCAGCAGCGGACTAGCGGGGGCCGGGAACAATGAGCAGTTCTTC	CASSGLAGAGNNEQFF
NA	TRBV7-2	TRBJ2-3	NA	TGTGCCAGCAGCCCGGGACTGATCACAGATACGCAGTATTTT	CASSPGLITDTQYF
few	TRBV5-6	TRBJ1-1	TRBD1	TGTGCCAGCAGTTGGAGACAGGGCCGCGGTGAAGCTTTCTTT	CASSWRQGRGEAFF
once	TRBV11-2	TRBJ2-2	TRBD1	TGTGCCAGCAGCTACGGACAGGGCACCGGGGAGCTGTTTTTT	CASSYGQGTGELFF
NA	TRBV25-1	TRBJ2-2	NA	TGTGCCAGCAGTCAGGCCTACACCGGGGAGCTGTTTTTT	CASSQAYTGELFF
once	TRBV19	TRBJ1-5	TRBD1	TGTGCCAGTAGAAAGGGACAGAACAGCAATCAGCCCCAGCATTTT	CASRKGQNSNQPQHF
few	TRBV10-3	TRBJ2-5	TRBD2	TGTGCCATCAGTGAAAGGACTAGCGCACAGACCCAGTACTTC	CAISERTSAQTQYF
NA	TRBV5-1	TRBJ1-1	NA	TGCGCCAGCAGCTTGGTGTCAGGGAATGCTTTCTTT	CASSLVSGNAFF
NA	TRBV5-4	TRBJ1-1	TRBD1	TGTGCCAGCAGCTCCTGGACAGGGGGGGGCACTGAAGCTTTCTTT	CASSSWTGGGTEAFF
NA	TRBV6-5	TRBJ1-1	NA	TGTGCCAGCAGCTCCGGACGGGTGGGGAGCACTGAAGCTTTCTTT	CASSSGRVGSTEAFF
once	TRBV18	TRBJ1-2	NA	TGTGCCAGCTCACCTCTTGAGGGCATGGGTGGTGGCTACACCTTC	CASSPLEGMGGGYTF
NA	TRBV5-1	TRBJ1-1	TRBD1	TGCGCCAGCAGCTGGGGACAGGGGGCTGTAGCTTTCTTT	CASSWGQGAVAFF
NA	TRBV28	TRBJ1-1	TRBD1	TGTGCCAGCAGGGGGAACAGGGGGAACACTGAAGCTTTCTTT	CASRGNRGNTEAFF
NA	TRBV6-6	TRBJ1-1	TRBD1	TGTGCCAGCAACGACAGGGCAACTGAAGCTTTCTTT	CASNDRATEAFF
NA	TRBV28	TRBJ2-2	TRBD1	TGTGCCAGCAGTTTTATCAGGGGGTTTACCGGGGAGCTGTTTTTT	CASSFIRGFTGELFF
NA	TRBV12-5	TRBJ2-1	NA	TGTGCTAGTGGTTTGGCCCATCCGGGACACGAAATCGGCCAAGTGACTTTTGAGCAGTTCTTC	CASGLAHPGHEIGQVTFEQFF
NA	TRBV28	TRBJ2-7	TRBD2	TGTGCCAGCAGTTCACTAGCGGGACTTCTTTTATCCTACGAGCAGTACTTC	CASSSLAGLLLSYEQYF
NA	TRBV11-2	TRBJ2-1	TRBD2	TGTGCCAGCAGCCCTCGATCCCTAGCGGGCGGTTACAATGAGCAGTTCTTC	CASSPRSLAGGYNEQFF
few	TRBV19	TRBJ1-3	NA	TGTGCCGTCCATACGGGGTCCTCTGGAAACACCATATATTTT	CAVHTGSSGNTIYF
NA	TRBV7-2	TRBJ1-5	NA	TGTGCCAGCAGCGGGAGGGGAAATCAGCCCCAGCATTTT	CASSGRGNQPQHF
once	TRBV2	TRBJ1-2	TRBD1	TGTGCCAGCAGACCGGGACAGGGCAACTATGGCTACACCTTC	CASRPGQGNYGYTF
NA	TRBV20-1	TRBJ1-2	NA	TGCAGTGCTAGTCCCTCTAACTATGGCTACACCTTC	CSASPSNYGYTF
once	TRBV7-2	TRBJ2-6	NA	TGTGCCAGCAGCTTATCAGGGACTGGGGCCAACGTCCTGACTTTC	CASSLSGTGANVLTF
few	TRBV30	TRBJ2-4	TRBD1	TGTGCCTGGAGTGTACTGGGGACAGGGGGCCCCAACGGAGCCAAAAACATTCAGTACTTC	CAWSVLGTGGPNGAKNIQYF
NA	TRBV7-6	TRBJ1-3	TRBD1	TGTGCCAGCAGCTTCCGGGACAGGAATGGAAACACCATATATTTT	CASSFRDRNGNTIYF
NA	TRBV6-1	TRBJ2-7	NA	TGTGCCAGCAGTGACGAGCCCCCAAGGAGGGCCCCCTACGAGCAGTACTTC	CASSDEPPRRAPYEQYF
NA	TRBV10-2	TRBJ2-7	TRBD2	TGCGCCAGCACCGGACTAGCGGGGCTCTCCTACGAGCAGTACTTC	CASTGLAGLSYEQYF
NA	TRBV6-5	TRBJ1-2	TRBD1	TGTGCCAGCAGCTGGGACAGGGTGGACTATGGCTACACCTTC	CASSWDRVDYGYTF
once	TRBV11-2	TRBJ2-1	TRBD2	TGTGCCTCAGCGGGATCTAGCGGAGGGTACAATGAGCAGTTCTTC	CASAGSSGGYNEQFF
NA	TRBV7-2	TRBJ2-5	NA	TGTGCCAGCAGCTTCATCCCCCCAGAGACCCAGTACTTC	CASSFIPPETQYF
once	TRBV12-1	TRBJ1-5	NA	TGTGCCAGCAGCCACCACCCCCAGGGGTATACATTTTGTGGCAATCAGCCCCAGCATTTT	CASSHHPQGYTFCGNQPQHF
few	TRBV18	TRBJ1-6	TRBD1	TGTGCCAGCTCACCGGGACAGGAGTTGGGTTCACCCCTCCACTTT	CASSPGQELGSPLHF
NA	TRBV3-1/TRBV3-2	TRBJ1-1	NA	TGTGCCAGCAGCCAAGAGCAGGCTAACACTGAAGCTTTCTTT	CASSQEQANTEAFF
NA	TRBV7-3	TRBJ1-1	TRBD1	TGTGCCAGCAGCTTAGAAGGGGGACAGTTAATACTGAACACTGAAGCTTTCTTT	CASSLEGGQLILNTEAFF
NA	TRBV5-1	TRBJ1-1	NA	TGCGCCAGCAGCTTCAATTGGGGGGGCCAGAACACTGAAGCTTTCTTT	CASSFNWGGQNTEAFF
once	TRBV7-2	TRBJ2-2	NA	TGTGCCAGCAGCCCTCCGGGAAGGCCCACCGGGGAGCTGTTTTTT	CASSPPGRPTGELFF
NA	TRBV6-5	TRBJ1-5	NA	TGTGCCAGCAGTCCAACAGGTAATAGCAATCAGCCCCAGCATTTT	CASSPTGNSNQPQHF
few	TRBV27	TRBJ1-1	NA	TGTGCCAGCAGTTTTCTCGGCACTGAAGCTTTCTTT	CASSFLGTEAFF
once	TRBV7-3	TRBJ1-1	NA	TGTGCCAGCAGTAAGGACAGTAACACTGAAGCTTTCTTT	CASSKDSNTEAFF
NA	TRBV7-9	TRBJ2-7	NA	TGTGCCAGCAGCTTTACGGACAGGGAGGGAGAGCAGTACTTC	CASSFTDREGEQYF
NA	TRBV19	TRBJ1-2	NA	TGTGCCAGTATGGGCCGCGGGGACGTCGTTTTAGGCTACACCTTC	CASMGRGDVVLGYTF
NA	TRBV4-1	TRBJ2-5	NA	TGCGCCAGCAGCCAAGATGGGGCGGGACCGGAGCGGGCCCAGTACTTC	CASSQDGAGPERAQYF